The 9 T cell receptor beta chains given below trace back to one sample, sequenced in a study of T cells in Graves' hyperthyroidism and ophthalmopathy. TCR beta CDR3 regions were amplified from RNA. When the TCR CDR3 underwent first-round RT-PCR, the HTBI primer set was used. TCRdb re-derived calls from the multiplex PCR reads in MiXCR, one entry per CDR3 protein. The sample comprises around 720,000 distinct CDR3 sequences, approximately 36% of which are singletons, and around a third rests with the top ten. Sequencing was carried out using blood. These receptors all stem from a woman in her 40s with Graves' hyperthyroidism.

This clonotype was counted once. This chain connects TRBV9 to TRBJ2-5, with 10 positions matching TRBD2. The V and J ends lost 4 bases and 5 bases, in that order; junction bases with no gene match: 8. Per germline, CDR1 SGDLS and CDR2 YYNGEE. The CDR3 extends over 15 amino acids. Written as DNA, the CDR3 is TGTGCCAGCAGCCAAGATTCTAGCGGGAGCGAGACCCAGTACTTC. Translated: CASSQDSSGSETQYF.

This clonotype was recorded many times. V is TRBV20-1 and J is TRBJ1-4; tentatively, D is TRBD1 (5 bases). V shed 5 bases and J shed 8 bases, with 15 bases lying between them. The germline V gene has CDR1 DFQATT and CDR2 SNEGSKA (reference sequence). The CDR3 length is 13 residues. The DNA of the CDR3 is TGCAGTGCTGCCGGGACGGAGGGGGAAAAACTGTTTTTT. It specifies CSAAGTEGEKLFF.

This clonotype has just a few counts. J is TRBJ2-6 and V is TRBV20-1; TRBD2 might be the D (6 bases). Between the trimmed V and J ends, which lost 4 bases and 0 bases, there was a span of 10 bases. Germline V CDR1 and CDR2: DFQATT, SNEGSKA (reference sequence). The CDR3 runs to 15 residues. The CDR3 nucleotides read TGCAGTGCTACGCAGGGAGGCTCTGGGGCCAACGTCCTGACTTTC. As protein: CSATQGGSGANVLTF.

The table lists this clonotype with a few counts. The chain links TRBV6-5 to TRBJ1-2; TRBD1 aligns across 8 bases. The ends lost 0 bases at V and 4 bases at J; junction bases unmatched: 10. Per the germline V gene, CDR1 is MNHEY and CDR2 is SVGAGI. The CDR3 extends over 17 amino acids. CDR3 nucleotide sequence: TGTGCCAGCAGTTACTCGAAACGCAGGGGGCGAGGCTATGGCTACACCTTC. It yields the protein CASSYSKRRGRGYGYTF.

The sample holds many counts of this clonotype. This chain joins TRBV19 and TRBJ1-1; D remains ambiguous. Germline CDR1 LNHDA, CDR2 SQIVND (reference sequence). V dropped 3 bases and J dropped 0 bases, with 14 bases sitting between them. CDR3 size: 16 residues. DNA for the CDR3: TGTGCCAGTAGTATCCTATTCACAGACCTGAACACTGAAGCTTTCTTT. Its translation: CASSILFTDLNTEAFF.

On this clonotype itself: This clone may be a read error of a much larger clone one base away. The chain combines TRBV19 with TRBJ2-5, with D maybe TRBD2 (6 bases). Trimming left V 5 bases short and J 7 bases short, with 14 bases between. Germline CDR1 is LNHDA and CDR2 is SQIVND (reference sequence). This CDR3 region has 13 residues. CDR3 coding DNA: TGTGCCAGTAGTCCTAAAGCCGGGAGGACCCAGTACTTC. Amino acids: CASSPKAGRTQYF.

This chain connects TRBV19 to TRBJ1-5; a weak D match, TRBD1 (5 bases). V was shortened by 3 bases and J by 4 bases, with 10 bases between the two germline ends. CDR1 and CDR2 from the germline V gene are LNHDA and SQIVND (reference sequence). The CDR3 extends over 14 amino acids. In DNA, the CDR3 is TGTGCCAGTAGTATTATGGGGGGAAATCAGCCCCAGCATTTT. Its protein product is CASSIMGGNQPQHF.

The V gene is TRBV14, the J gene TRBJ1-3; TRBD1 matches at 9 bases. The germline CDR1 and CDR2 sequences are SGHDN and FVKESK. Trimming removed 0 bases from V and 6 bases from J; junction bases left unmatched: 6. The CDR3 covers 16 residues. Written as DNA, the CDR3 is TGTGCCAGCAGCCAAGAAATTGGACAGGGGTCAAACACCATATATTTT. Its protein product is CASSQEIGQGSNTIYF.

This clonotype appeared a few times. The chain combines TRBV12-3 or TRBV12-4 with TRBJ1-5; possible D gene TRBD1, 6 bases. Trimming took 6 bases from V and 5 from J, leaving 23 bases between them. The CDR3 is made up of 17 amino acids. CDR3 nucleotides: TGTGCCAGCAGCCCACAGGGAATCATACTGGGGCATCAGCCCCAGCATTTT. This gives the protein CASSPQGIILGHQPQHF.